One and the same sample provided the 2 T cell receptor beta chains below, sequenced in a study of siplizumab effects on memory and regulatory T cells (dated by TCRdb to about 2019). The method was the immunoSEQ multiplex PCR assay. Here the immuneACCESS table is served through TCRdb, limited to in-frame sequences with V and J called. Missing clones are a known gap in these copies; in checked studies unresolved V genes cover under half, and the rest lacks a known reason. The sample contains approximately 48,000 clones, about 93% of them found a single time. The biggest ten clones account for approximately 17% of the sample. Sequenced input: CD8+ T cells sorted from blood. These receptors came from a human donor in good health.

A word on this clone: This CDR3 is also generated by other DNA sequences in the sample. The chain joins TRBV27 to TRBJ2-7; D uncertain. The CDR3 is 12 residues long. V was clipped by 8 bases and J by 3 bases, with 11 bases between them. Germline V gene sequence: CDR1 MNHEY, CDR2 SMNVEV (reference sequence). The CDR3 coding sequence is TGTGCCAGCTCCCCCTCGGGCTACGAGCAGTACTTC. It yields the protein CASSPSGYEQYF.

J is TRBJ1-2 and V is TRBV29-1; D is unclear. Germline-derived CDR1 and CDR2 are SQVTM and ANQGSEA. V was shortened by 3 bases and J by 4 bases, with 9 bases between the two germline ends. The CDR3 spans 12 residues. In nucleotides, the CDR3 is TGCAGCGTTGATCACAAAGCCTATGGCTACACCTTC. Its translation: CSVDHKAYGYTF.